This TCR beta chain was observed in a study of early T cells in non-severe SARS-CoV-2 infection. In germline, CDR1 is SEHNR, CDR2 FQNEAQ (reference sequence). The CDR3 extends over 13 amino acids. With 5 bases removed from V and 9 bases from J, the gap between germline ends came to 14 bases. TCRdb independently ran MiXCR on the 5' RACE reads; one entry per CDR3 protein. The sample holds around 63,000 distinct CDR3 sequences, approximately 6% seen once. The chain has TRBV7-9 and TRBJ2-1, with D possibly being TRBD2 (5 bases). The specimen was whole blood, collected at baseline. The sequence was obtained from an adult who was a healthcare worker with PCR-confirmed SARS-CoV-2 infection or an uninfected control (not recorded which). The CDR3 DNA sequence: TGTGCCAGCAGCCCCACCACTAGATCTGAGCAGTTCTTC. As protein: CASSPTTRSEQFF.